A selection of T cell receptor beta chains follows, all from one sample in a study of cytomegalovirus exposure and HLA in healthy donors. Clones were read by immunoSEQ multiplex PCR, and TCRdb kept only the in-frame ones, dropping some. The table includes roughly 100,000 clones, 81% detected once. The source material was PBMCs. These receptors all come from a human donor in good health. The CDR3 runs from the conserved cysteine through the conserved F or W. The D gene is left open where the match is weak. Clone size is not always given. Where it is, it says once, few, many or a class for expanded clones.

V	size	J	D	CDR3	DNA
TRBV7-2	NA	TRBJ1-5	NA	CASSLADTDQPQHF	TGTGCCAGCAGCTTAGCCGATACGGATCAGCCCCAGCATTTT
TRBV5-1	NA	TRBJ2-1	TRBD2	CASSVAPGTSGGNEQFF	TGCGCCAGCAGCGTCGCCCCTGGGACTAGCGGCGGCAATGAGCAGTTCTTC
TRBV7-2	NA	TRBJ2-3	TRBD2	CASSLFGGSPDTQYF	TGTGCCAGCAGCTTGTTCGGGGGGTCTCCAGATACGCAGTATTTT
TRBV28	NA	TRBJ2-5	NA	CASTPRPGRTQETQYF	TGTGCCAGCACTCCACGCCCAGGGCGGACACAAGAGACCCAGTACTTC
TRBV29-1	once	TRBJ1-2	NA	CSVGGRHYGYTF	TGCAGCGTTGGAGGGAGGCACTATGGCTACACCTTC
TRBV27	NA	TRBJ1-1	NA	CASSLSGGGTEAFF	TGTGCCAGCAGTTTATCGGGGGGGGGCACTGAAGCTTTCTTT
TRBV2	NA	TRBJ2-1	NA	CASSSRLVIERFF	TGTGCCAGCTCCTCCCGTCTAGTTATTGAGCGGTTCTTC
TRBV5-5	NA	TRBJ2-7	NA	CASSPDVGGLPYEQYF	TGTGCCAGCAGCCCAGACGTGGGGGGTTTGCCCTACGAGCAGTACTTC
TRBV7-9	NA	TRBJ2-1	NA	CASSLGIDFYNEQFF	TGTGCCAGCAGCTTAGGCATAGATTTCTACAATGAGCAGTTCTTC
TRBV27	few	TRBJ1-5	NA	CASSLARGYQPQHF	TGTGCCAGCAGTTTAGCCAGGGGCTATCAGCCCCAGCATTTT
TRBV30	NA	TRBJ2-4	NA	CAWTPLNRVAKNIQYF	TGTGCCTGGACCCCCCTGAACCGGGTGGCCAAAAACATTCAGTACTTC
TRBV7-9	NA	TRBJ2-3	TRBD1	CATRGTGTDTQYF	TGTGCGACCAGGGGGACAGGAACAGATACGCAGTATTTT
TRBV9	NA	TRBJ2-2	TRBD2	CASSILAGDRSGELFF	TGTGCCAGCAGCATACTAGCGGGGGATAGGTCCGGGGAGCTGTTTTTT
TRBV5-1	NA	TRBJ2-2	TRBD1	CASSFVRNDRGFTGELFF	TGCGCCAGCAGCTTTGTGCGTAATGACAGGGGCTTCACCGGGGAGCTGTTTTTT
TRBV7-2	NA	TRBJ2-5	NA	CASSLVLVRETQYF	TGTGCCAGCAGCTTAGTCTTGGTGAGAGAGACCCAGTACTTC
TRBV11-2	NA	TRBJ1-2	NA	CASSLGHSNYGYTF	TGTGCCAGCAGCTTAGGTCATTCTAACTATGGCTACACCTTC
TRBV9	few	TRBJ1-5	NA	CASSVGASNQPQHF	TGTGCCAGCAGCGTAGGCGCCAGCAATCAGCCCCAGCATTTT
TRBV5-1	NA	TRBJ2-3	TRBD2	CASSPGLAGADTQYF	TGCGCCAGCAGCCCGGGACTAGCGGGAGCAGATACGCAGTATTTT
TRBV27	NA	TRBJ1-1	TRBD1	CASSFLGTGGPPEAFF	TGTGCCAGCAGTTTTTTAGGGACAGGGGGCCCCCCTGAAGCTTTCTTT
TRBV6-5	NA	TRBJ2-7	TRBD2	CASSYSGRGSSYEQYF	TGTGCCAGCAGTTACTCGGGGCGGGGGAGCTCCTACGAGCAGTACTTC
TRBV28	NA	TRBJ2-5	NA	CASTSTPIETQYF	TGTGCCAGCACCAGTACCCCCATTGAGACCCAGTACTTC